The 32 T cell receptor beta chains reported below all come from one sample, sequenced in a study of blood T cells in healthy people across ages. A J-beta primer mix and a sample-barcoded 5' primer were used in a second PCR of about 7 to 12 cycles. TCRdb independently ran MiXCR on the 5' RACE reads; one entry per CDR3 protein. Found here are around 1,100,000 distinct CDR3 sequences, 35% to 45% of them singletons; the top ten hold 10% to 15%. The sample taken for sequencing was blood. These receptors all come from a young man in good health.

This clonotype was seen more than once but under ten times. The J gene is TRBJ2-2, the V gene TRBV28; D gene unclear. V was pared by 5 bases and J by 5 bases, with 12 bases between. The CDR3 has 14 amino acids. Germline values: CDR1 MDHEN, CDR2 SYDVKM. The CDR3 here is CASSKPFETGELFF. The CDR3 coding sequence is TGTGCCAGCAGTAAGCCATTCGAAACCGGGGAGCTGTTTTTT.

The chain has TRBV6-6 and TRBJ2-1; TRBD1 aligns across 9 bases. This CDR3 is 17 amino acids long. Germline V gene data show CDR1 as MNHNY and CDR2 as SVGAGI (reference sequence). V shed 4 bases, J shed 6 bases, and the junction held 13 bases outside the gene matches. CDR3 in amino acids: CASSFSLGQGFPNEQFF. In DNA form, the CDR3 reads TGTGCCAGCAGTTTCTCCTTGGGACAGGGATTCCCCAATGAGCAGTTCTTC.

The rearrangement uses TRBV5-5 and TRBJ1-1, with TRBD1 matching over 7 bases. The V segment lost 0 bases and the J segment 7 bases; nucleotides outside the gene matches: 6. The CDR3 runs 14 residues. Germline CDR1 is SGHKS and CDR2 is YYEKEE (reference sequence). Here the CDR3 DNA reads TGTGCCAGCAGCTTGGGGGGGACAGCCAGTGAAGCTTTCTTT. This encodes CASSLGGTASEAFF.

This clonotype was found a few times. DNA for the CDR3: TGTGCCATCAGTGATACCGGCGGGGGGAACTACAATGAGCAGTACTTC. This sequence encodes CAISDTGGGNYNEQYF. The chain couples TRBV10-3 to TRBJ2-1; 8 bases fit TRBD2. The J call may not be correct, given that the DNA end is closer to TRBJ2-7. The CDR3 totals 16 residues. Germline values: CDR1 ENHRY, CDR2 SYGVKD.

Worth noting for this clonotype: The junction and the germline gene differ at one end; a read error may be behind it. The rearrangement joins TRBV7-2 to TRBJ1-6; D remains unclear. The CDR3 length is 13 residues. Germline lookup yields CDR1 SGHTA and CDR2 FQGNSA. CDR3 sequence: CASSLALNSPLYF. The DNA for the CDR3 is TGTGCCAGCAGCTTAGCCTTAAATTCACCCCTCTACTTT.

This rearrangement joins TRBV29-1 to TRBJ2-5; 7 bases map to TRBD1. The J call may be in error: the DNA end matches TRBJ2-7 better. The CDR3 runs to 13 residues. Germline V gene lookup returns CDR1 SQVTM and CDR2 ANQGSEA. CDR3 nucleotide sequence: TGCAGCGTGGGCCGGGACAGCGACTACGAGCAGTACTTC. Translating it yields CSVGRDSDYEQYF.

The rearrangement joins TRBV20-1 to TRBJ1-2; the D gene is possibly TRBD1 (5 bases). V lost 3 bases and J 8 bases, leaving 19 bases between the germline ends. This CDR3 spans 14 amino acids. Per the germline V gene, CDR1 is DFQATT and CDR2 is SNEGSKA (reference sequence). CDR3 residues: CSARPGGDRGGYTF. CDR3 nucleotide sequence: TGCAGTGCTAGGCCCGGGGGGGACCGAGGCGGCTACACCTTC.

This clonotype has only a few counts. This chain uses TRBV10-3 with TRBJ1-1; no firm D call. CDR3 size: 13 residues. The germline gives CDR1 ENHRY, CDR2 SYGVKD. The V end lost 3 bases, the J end lost 1 base, and 6 bases lay between the germline ends. CDR3 sequence: CAISDAGNTEAFF. The CDR3, as DNA: TGTGCCATCAGTGATGCGGGGAACACTGAAGCTTTCTTT.

The rearrangement links TRBV9 to TRBJ2-5, with D hard to call. V was clipped by 4 bases and J by 0 bases, with 7 bases between them. CDR3 length: 13 amino acids. Germline V gene lookup returns CDR1 SGDLS and CDR2 YYNGEE. The chain's CDR3 is CASSPNHQETQYF. CDR3 DNA: TGTGCCAGCAGCCCGAATCACCAAGAGACCCAGTACTTC.

This clonotype appeared a few times. Relative to the germline gene, one junction end is altered; a read error may explain this. The chain joins TRBV7-9 to TRBJ2-3, with D perhaps matching TRBD1 or TRBD2 (5 bases each). The germline V gene has CDR1 SEHNR and CDR2 FQNEAQ (reference sequence). The CDR3 covers 14 residues. CDR3: CSSSSGPGPDTQYF. The CDR3 DNA reads as TGTTCCAGCAGCTCGGGGCCCGGCCCAGATACGCAGTATTTT.

The V gene is TRBV20-1, the J gene TRBJ1-3, with no clear D. Germline CDR1 reads DFQATT; CDR2 reads SNEGSKA (reference sequence). There are 13 residues in the CDR3. With 7 bases removed from V and 4 bases from J, the gap between germline ends came to 14 bases. The CDR3 region is CSGQERLGNTIYF. CDR3 DNA: TGCAGTGGTCAGGAGAGGCTCGGAAACACCATATATTTT.

For this clonotype: With a much larger clone just one base away, this may be a read error. This chain connects TRBV20-1 to TRBJ2-7; D perhaps matches TRBD1 (5 bases). Trimming took off 4 bases at V and 2 bases at J, with 12 bases between the two ends. Germline-derived CDR1 and CDR2 are DFQATT and SNEGSKA (reference sequence). The CDR3 spans 13 residues. The DNA for the CDR3 is TGCAGTGCTAAGGGGATGAGCCCCTACGAGCAGTACTTC. Protein: CSAKGMSPYEQYF.

Only a few counts were recorded for this clonotype. The chain carries TRBV20-1 and TRBJ2-7; D unclear. V was clipped by 0 bases and J by 7 bases, with 13 bases between them. This CDR3 comprises 13 residues. From germline, CDR1 is DFQATT and CDR2 SNEGSKA (reference sequence). The DNA for the CDR3 is TGCAGTGCTAGAGAGGTTAGCTGGAATGAGCAGTACTTC. Amino acid sequence: CSAREVSWNEQYF.

The CDR3 spells CASSQDSPANTEAFF. As DNA, the CDR3 is TGCGCCAGCAGCCAAGATTCACCAGCGAACACTGAAGCTTTCTTT. The genes are TRBV4-3 and TRBJ1-1; D ambiguous. V was pared by 0 bases and J by 1 base, with 9 bases between. The CDR3 extends over 15 amino acids. CDR1 is LGHNA and CDR2 is YSLEER in the germline V gene.

This clonotype was seen more than once but under ten times. The genes are TRBV20-1 and TRBJ2-1, with TRBD2 matching over 7 bases. The V and J ends lost 3 bases and 2 bases, in that order; junction bases with no gene match: 4. Looked up from germline, CDR1 is DFQATT and CDR2 is SNEGSKA (reference sequence). The CDR3 length is 14 residues. CDR3 protein: CSASGTKTYNEQFF. Here the CDR3 DNA reads TGCAGTGCTAGCGGGACTAAAACCTACAATGAGCAGTTCTTC.

The chain has TRBV4-1 and TRBJ2-1; D is ambiguous. CDR1 is MGHRA and CDR2 is YSYEKL in the germline V gene. V lost 0 bases and J lost 6, with 3 bases in between. The CDR3 has 12 residues. This CDR3 reads CASSQEFNEQFF. CDR3 DNA sequence: TGCGCCAGCAGCCAAGAGTTCAATGAGCAGTTCTTC.

This chain uses TRBV3-1 with TRBJ1-6; 7 positions agree with TRBD1. The CDR3 is made up of 16 amino acids. CDR1 LGHDT and CDR2 YNNKEL come from the germline V gene (reference sequence). The V and J ends lost 3 bases and 8 bases, in that order; junction bases with no gene match: 10. In DNA form, the CDR3 reads TGTGCCAGCAGCCACCCAGGACAGGTGAAGGATTCACCCCTCCACTTT. Its translation is CASSHPGQVKDSPLHF.

The gene calls are TRBV27 and TRBJ2-2, with D tentatively TRBD2 (6 bases). The V end was cut by 2 bases, the J end by 6 bases, with 13 bases between. Germline V gene sequence: CDR1 MNHEY, CDR2 SMNVEV (reference sequence). This CDR3 is built from 15 residues. CDR3 in amino acids: CASSLAREHPGELFF. Here the CDR3 DNA reads TGTGCCAGCAGTTTAGCCCGGGAGCATCCCGGGGAGCTGTTTTTT.

This rearrangement joins TRBV3-1 to TRBJ2-2; no clear D gene. This CDR3 spans 15 amino acids. The germline CDR1 and CDR2 sequences are LGHDT and YNNKEL (reference sequence). V was trimmed by 1 base and J by 0 bases, leaving 6 bases between them. CDR3 nucleotide sequence: TGTGCCAGCAGCCAAGGAGCGTCGAACACCGGGGAGCTGTTTTTT. It translates to CASSQGASNTGELFF.

This clonotype was seen many times. V is TRBV10-3 and J is TRBJ2-1; the D is unclear. In germline, CDR1 is ENHRY, CDR2 SYGVKD. The V and J ends lost 8 bases and 4 bases respectively, with 12 bases between them. The CDR3 runs 13 residues. CDR3 nucleotides: TGTGCCATCGCGACGGAACCTTACAATGAGCAGTTCTTC. The encoded protein is CAIATEPYNEQFF.

This rearrangement joins TRBV3-1 to TRBJ2-2, with D hard to call. Germline V gene lookup returns CDR1 LGHDT and CDR2 YNNKEL (reference sequence). The CDR3 runs 15 residues. Trimming shortened V by 4 bases and J by 0 bases, and 9 bases separated the two germline ends. CDR3 nucleotide sequence: TGTGCCAGCAGCCTTGGGGTCACGAACACCGGGGAGCTGTTTTTT. It codes for CASSLGVTNTGELFF.

In its sample, this clonotype was seen a few times. The V and J genes are TRBV20-1 and TRBJ2-3; 7 bases align to TRBD1. The CDR3 extends over 15 amino acids. The J segment lost 6 bases and the V segment lost 6 bases, leaving 15 bases of the junction unmatched. Germline V CDR1 and CDR2: DFQATT, SNEGSKA (reference sequence). CDR3: CSARPDRSSGDTQYF. The CDR3 DNA sequence: TGCAGTGCAAGACCGGACAGGAGTTCCGGGGATACGCAGTATTTT.

This clonotype was counted between two and nine times. The chain has TRBV14 and TRBJ1-2; D possibly corresponds to TRBD1 (5 bases). V was cut by 1 base and J by 4 bases, with 19 bases left in between. Germline values: CDR1 SGHDN, CDR2 FVKESK. The CDR3 is 17 amino acids. The DNA of the CDR3 is TGTGCCAGCAGCCAAGCCCCCCCGGGGGATCACCCCTATGGCTACACCTTC. It specifies CASSQAPPGDHPYGYTF.

The gene calls are TRBV18 and TRBJ2-1; 11 bases are a match to TRBD2. CDR1 and CDR2 from the germline V gene are KGHSH and LQKENI. This CDR3 is built from 17 residues. V was pared by 0 bases and J by 5 bases, with 6 bases of the junction left unmatched. In DNA form, the CDR3 reads TGTGCCAGCTCACCACCGAATAGCGGGGGGGCCCACAATGAGCAGTTCTTC. It translates to CASSPPNSGGAHNEQFF.

The chain employs TRBV9 and TRBJ2-1, with D unclear. Germline assignment: CDR1 SGDLS and CDR2 YYNGEE. Trimming took off 0 bases at V and 11 bases at J, with 12 bases between the two ends. The CDR3 length is 13 residues. The CDR3 region is CASSVEVSMKQFF. In nucleotides, the CDR3 is TGTGCCAGCAGCGTAGAGGTGTCAATGAAGCAGTTCTTC.

This clonotype showed up just a few times. The chain links TRBV10-3 to TRBJ2-3, with no clear D. V was cut by 10 bases and J by 4 bases, with 18 bases left in between. Germline V gene data show CDR1 as ENHRY and CDR2 as SYGVKD. This CDR3 has 14 amino acids. CDR3: CATDPGLGPDTQYF. Written as DNA, the CDR3 is TGTGCCACAGATCCCGGGTTGGGCCCAGATACGCAGTATTTT.

In this sample, this clonotype turned up a few times. The chain has TRBV20-1 and TRBJ2-3; 9 nucleotides match TRBD2. Per the germline V gene, CDR1 is DFQATT and CDR2 is SNEGSKA (reference sequence). Trimming cost V 5 bases and J 1 base; bases outside gene matches: 7. This CDR3 is 15 amino acids long. For the CDR3, the DNA is TGCAGTGCTTCAGTGAGACTAGCGGGCACAGATACGCAGTATTTT. This codes for CSASVRLAGTDTQYF.

This rearrangement joins TRBV12-3 or TRBV12-4 to TRBJ2-7; D may be TRBD1 or TRBD2 (5 bases each). The CDR3 sequence is 14 residues long. Between the trimmed V and J ends, which lost 8 bases and 0 bases, there was a span of 14 bases. The CDR3 nucleotides are TGTGCCAGCGGAACCCTCGGGACCTCCTACGAGCAGTACTTC. It encodes CASGTLGTSYEQYF.

This clonotype was picked up one time. This chain uses TRBV7-8 with TRBJ2-3; D gene ambiguous. With 5 bases removed from V and 6 bases from J, the gap between germline ends came to 9 bases. This CDR3 is built from 12 residues. Germline V gene data show CDR1 as SGHVS and CDR2 as FQNEAQ. CDR3 DNA sequence: TGTGCCAGCAGCATCGGGTCCGATACGCAGTATTTT. Its translation: CASSIGSDTQYF.

This clonotype was counted ten times or more. The rearrangement uses TRBV4-1 and TRBJ2-5; 7 positions match TRBD1. V trimming: 1 base; J trimming: 2 bases; junction bases outside the gene matches: 10. Germline V gene data show CDR1 as MGHRA and CDR2 as YSYEKL. This CDR3 spans 17 amino acids. CDR3 region: CASSQGGYGTEQETQYF. CDR3 sequence (DNA): TGCGCCAGCAGCCAAGGAGGGTACGGGACAGAACAAGAGACCCAGTACTTC.

V and J are TRBV20-1 and TRBJ2-1; 8 nucleotides align to TRBD2. The trim removed 4 bases at V and 3 bases at J, leaving 11 bases unmatched. The germline CDR1 and CDR2 sequences are DFQATT and SNEGSKA (reference sequence). This CDR3 spans 16 amino acids. The CDR3 region has the DNA TGCAGTGCTACACACCAGGCGGCGGGGGGCTACAATGAGCAGTTCTTC. Translation: CSATHQAAGGYNEQFF.

This chain links TRBV20-1 with TRBJ2-7, with TRBD1 identical over 10 bases. With 8 bases clipped from V and 6 bases from J, the junction kept 7 bases outside the gene matches. This CDR3 has 12 amino acids. CDR1 is DFQATT and CDR2 is SNEGSKA in the germline V gene (reference sequence). CDR3 bases: TGCAGTACTATGGGACAGGGGTTCGAGCAGTACTTC. This gives the protein CSTMGQGFEQYF.